This entry lists 26 T cell receptor beta chains sequenced from one sample in a study of shared clonotypes between healthy human individuals (dated by TCRdb to 2018 to 2020). Receptors were amplified or captured by the immunoSEQ multiplex PCR assay. TCRdb retrieved this table from immuneACCESS and kept in-frame rearrangements only. Not all clones are present; in checked studies, unresolved V genes account for under half, and no reason is known for the remainder. This sample holds hundreds of thousands of clones; 95% to 96% were observed only once. The ten largest clonotypes hold roughly 0.1% of the sample. CD8 naive samples consisted of CD45RO-negative cells that were positively selected for CCR7, yielding a CD45RA+CCR7+ population without TemRA cells. The specimen sequenced was naive CD8+ T cells sorted from blood. The cell subset or site label on this specimen signifies: CD45RA+CCR7+. These receptors all stem from a woman between 25 and 40 years old in good health.

The chain employs TRBV30 and TRBJ2-3, with 8 bases fitting TRBD2. This CDR3 is built from 14 residues. The germline V gene has CDR1 GTSNPN and CDR2 SVGIG (reference sequence). With V trimmed by 3 bases and J by 5 bases, 7 bases remained unmatched. The CDR3 is CAWSVGAGEDTQYF. CDR3 nucleotide sequence: TGTGCCTGGAGCGTAGGAGCGGGAGAAGATACGCAGTATTTT.

The chain couples TRBV14 to TRBJ2-5; the D is unclear. From germline, CDR1 is SGHDN and CDR2 FVKESK. CDR3 length: 15 amino acids. The V end was cut by 0 bases, the J end by 4 bases, with 12 bases between. CDR3 bases: TGTGCCAGCAGCCAAGATGTTCTATTAGGAGAGACCCAGTACTTC. Protein: CASSQDVLLGETQYF.

The rearrangement joins TRBV19 to TRBJ1-5, with 8 positions matching TRBD1. This CDR3 region has 15 residues. The V gene's germline CDR1 is LNHDA and CDR2 SQIVND (reference sequence). V shed 7 bases, J shed 3 bases, and the junction held 8 bases outside the gene matches. The DNA of the CDR3 is TGTGCCAGTACCGCCACAGGGGGTGCCAATCAGCCCCAGCATTTT. Translated: CASTATGGANQPQHF.

The chain uses TRBV5-6 and TRBJ1-3, with D unresolved. The CDR3 contains 15 residues. Germline CDR1 reads SGHDT; CDR2 reads YYEEEE. With 3 bases removed from V and 4 bases from J, the gap between germline ends came to 14 bases. The CDR3 coding sequence is TGTGCCAGCAGCTGGCGGGCGGACGGAGGAAACACCATATATTTT. Translated: CASSWRADGGNTIYF.

The chain is built from TRBV29-1 and TRBJ1-2; D is ambiguous. Germline CDR1 reads SQVTM; CDR2 reads ANQGSEA. The V end lost 0 bases, the J end lost 8 bases, and 13 bases lay between the germline ends. The CDR3 covers 13 residues. The CDR3 DNA is TGCAGCGTTGAAGATCAGTGGAGGATCGGCTACACCTTC. It yields the protein CSVEDQWRIGYTF.

The chain has TRBV5-1 and TRBJ1-2, with 11 bases lining up with TRBD1. V trimming: 3 bases; J trimming: 6 bases; junction bases outside the gene matches: 4. The CDR3 contains 14 residues. CDR1 and CDR2 from the germline V gene are SGHRS and YFSETQ. CDR3 sequence reads: CASSYWTGGDGYTF. The CDR3 DNA sequence: TGCGCCAGCAGCTACTGGACAGGGGGCGATGGCTACACCTTC.

This clone came up once. J is TRBJ2-2 and V is TRBV9; 9 nucleotides match TRBD2. Germline V gene sequence: CDR1 SGDLS, CDR2 YYNGEE. The CDR3 totals 16 residues. The V segment lost 0 bases and the J segment 6 bases; nucleotides outside the gene matches: 6. The CDR3 nucleotides read TGTGCCAGCAGCGTAGAGCTAGCGGGATGGGCCGGGGAGCTGTTTTTT. Residues: CASSVELAGWAGELFF.

The chain carries TRBV5-6 and TRBJ2-3, with no clear D. The V end was cut by 6 bases, the J end by 2 bases, with 16 bases between. The CDR3 is 15 residues long. Germline-derived CDR1 and CDR2 are SGHDT and YYEEEE. The CDR3 DNA reads as TGTGCCAGCATGTTGGACGGCGCCAACACAGATACGCAGTATTTT. It yields the protein CASMLDGANTDTQYF.

V is TRBV4-1 and J is TRBJ1-1, with TRBD1 matching over 9 bases. V lost 1 base, J lost 7 bases, and 7 bases stayed unmatched. Per the germline V gene, CDR1 is MGHRA and CDR2 is YSYEKL. The CDR3 has 15 amino acids. The CDR3 coding sequence is TGCGCCAGCAGCCAAGCCGGAACAGGGGGCAATGAAGCTTTCTTT. Encoded protein: CASSQAGTGGNEAFF.

This chain uses TRBV19 with TRBJ1-1; no definite D call. Trimming removed 3 bases from V and 6 bases from J, with 14 bases in between. Looked up from germline, CDR1 is LNHDA and CDR2 is SQIVND (reference sequence). The CDR3 spans 14 residues. CDR3 amino acids: CASSIGFGISEAFF. Here the CDR3 DNA reads TGTGCCAGTAGTATTGGCTTCGGGATTTCTGAAGCTTTCTTT.

As for this clone: This specimen includes other DNA sequences encoding the same CDR3. The genes are TRBV7-2 and TRBJ1-5, with 9 nucleotides matching TRBD1. V was clipped by 1 base and J by 7 bases; unmatched bases: 5. The length of the CDR3 is 15 residues. Germline V CDR1 and CDR2: SGHTA, FQGNSA. As DNA, the CDR3 is TGTGCCAGCAGCTTAGGAACAGGGGGCGGCCAGCCCCAGCATTTT. Amino acids: CASSLGTGGGQPQHF.

The chain combines TRBV7-9 with TRBJ2-2, with D possibly being TRBD1 or TRBD2 (5 bases each). Germline V gene data show CDR1 as SEHNR and CDR2 as FQNEAQ (reference sequence). The CDR3 totals 16 residues. V was clipped by 4 bases and J by 4 bases, with 16 bases between them. The CDR3 region is CASSSRNEGPTGELFF. CDR3 DNA: TGTGCCAGCAGCTCCCGAAACGAGGGGCCCACCGGGGAGCTGTTTTTT.

The chain joins TRBV6-5 to TRBJ2-3; 10 bases fit TRBD2. The CDR3 length is 15 residues. V shed 4 bases, J shed 1 base, and the junction held 2 bases outside the gene matches. CDR1 and CDR2 (germline): MNHEY, SVGAGI. The CDR3 protein is CASSSGTSGTDTQYF. The CDR3 coding sequence is TGTGCCAGCAGTTCCGGGACTAGCGGCACAGATACGCAGTATTTT.

The V and J genes are TRBV19 and TRBJ2-1, with D tentatively TRBD1 or TRBD2 (7 bases each). There are 17 residues in the CDR3. V dropped 5 bases and J dropped 0 bases, with 17 bases sitting between them. CDR1 and CDR2 (germline): LNHDA, SQIVND (reference sequence). CDR3 in amino acids: CASSPGGALSSYNEQFF. CDR3 DNA sequence: TGTGCCAGTAGTCCAGGGGGGGCCCTGAGCTCCTACAATGAGCAGTTCTTC.

The chain has TRBV19 and TRBJ2-1; D call uncertain. The CDR3 is made up of 13 amino acids. Trimming cost V 5 bases and J 3 bases, with 8 bases left between them. The V gene's germline CDR1 is LNHDA and CDR2 SQIVND (reference sequence). CDR3 region: CASSYDGYNEQFF. In nucleotides, the CDR3 is TGTGCCAGTAGTTACGACGGCTACAATGAGCAGTTCTTC.

This CDR3 is CASSIDQESTEAFF. The CDR3 region has the DNA TGTGCCAGTAGTATAGATCAGGAATCCACTGAAGCTTTCTTT. V is TRBV19 and J is TRBJ1-1; D ambiguous. Trimming shortened V by 0 bases and J by 4 bases, and 9 bases separated the two germline ends. This CDR3 comprises 14 residues. Germline CDR1 reads LNHDA; CDR2 reads SQIVND (reference sequence).

The rearrangement links TRBV19 to TRBJ2-4; maybe TRBD1 (5 bases). The germline V and J ends were trimmed by 4 bases and 2 bases, with 12 bases remaining between them. Germline V gene data show CDR1 as LNHDA and CDR2 as SQIVND (reference sequence). The CDR3 is 15 residues long. The CDR3 nucleotides read TGTGCCAGTAGTACATGGGGCCGCCCCAAAAACATTCAGTACTTC. It is translated as CASSTWGRPKNIQYF.

V and J are TRBV27 and TRBJ2-7; 7 bases fit TRBD2. CDR3 length: 16 amino acids. V trimming: 5 bases; J trimming: 5 bases; junction bases outside the gene matches: 15. CDR1 is MNHEY and CDR2 is SMNVEV in the germline V gene (reference sequence). CDR3 nucleotides: TGTGCCAGCAGTCCAAGACTAGCTTCGAAGTTCCACGAGCAGTACTTC. It is translated as CASSPRLASKFHEQYF.

The chain recombines TRBV6-5 with TRBJ2-3, with D perhaps being TRBD1 or TRBD2 (5 bases each). This CDR3 contains 15 residues. V gave up 0 bases and J gave up 8 bases, with 15 bases separating them. Germline CDR1 MNHEY, CDR2 SVGAGI. CDR3 loop: CASSYSRGPLGTQYF. As DNA, the CDR3 is TGTGCCAGCAGTTACTCACGGGGCCCCCTGGGTACGCAGTATTTT.

The chain joins TRBV10-1 to TRBJ2-1; possibly TRBD2 for D (6 bases). Germline values: CDR1 WNHNN, CDR2 SYGVQD (reference sequence). The CDR3 loop spans 14 amino acids. Trimming cost V 2 bases and J 5 bases, with 10 bases left between them. The CDR3 DNA reads TGCGCCAGCAGTGAGACTAGCCTCAACAATGAGCAGTTCTTC. Protein product: CASSETSLNNEQFF.

V and J are TRBV5-6 and TRBJ1-1; D is possibly TRBD1 (5 bases). There are 12 residues in the CDR3. V lost 4 bases, J lost 5 bases, and 9 bases lay in between. Germline loops: CDR1 SGHDT, CDR2 YYEEEE. The CDR3 bases are TGTGCCAGCAGCCTACAGGCGACTGAAGCTTTCTTT. It yields the protein CASSLQATEAFF.

The chain employs TRBV11-2 and TRBJ2-7; perhaps D is TRBD1 or TRBD2 (5 bases each). V lost 5 bases, J lost 4 bases, and 15 bases lay in between. This CDR3 is 14 amino acids long. Per the germline V gene, CDR1 is SGHAT and CDR2 is FQNNGV. CDR3 amino acids: CASSPSGPAYEQYF. The CDR3 DNA reads as TGTGCCAGCAGCCCGTCGGGACCGGCTTACGAGCAGTACTTC.

Concerning this clone: Other nucleotide sequences from this sample produce the same CDR3. The rearrangement links TRBV7-9 to TRBJ2-7; D remains ambiguous. Trimming shortened V by 3 bases and J by 3 bases, and 9 bases separated the two germline ends. CDR3 length: 13 residues. From germline, CDR1 is SEHNR and CDR2 FQNEAQ (reference sequence). The CDR3 spells CASSFGESYEQYF. The CDR3 DNA sequence: TGTGCCAGCAGCTTCGGAGAGAGCTACGAGCAGTACTTC.

The chain carries TRBV6-5 and TRBJ2-7; 7 bases are shared with TRBD2. Germline trimming cut 5 bases from V and 2 bases from J; bases unmatched to any gene: 6. Germline CDR1 is MNHEY and CDR2 is SVGAGI. The CDR3 sequence is 14 residues long. CDR3 nucleotides: TGTGCCAGCAGTCCGCAGCGGGGCGCCTACGAGCAGTACTTC. Its protein is CASSPQRGAYEQYF.

V is TRBV27 and J is TRBJ2-7, with D possibly TRBD1 on 6 matching bases. V was clipped by 2 bases and J by 5 bases, with 13 bases between them. The CDR3 is 14 amino acids. Germline loops: CDR1 MNHEY, CDR2 SMNVEV (reference sequence). CDR3 in amino acids: CASSLLGTPNEQYF. The CDR3 DNA sequence: TGTGCCAGCAGTTTACTCGGGACACCTAACGAGCAGTACTTC.

J is TRBJ1-1 and V is TRBV27; tentative D call: TRBD1 (6 bases). V lost 5 bases, J lost 6 bases, and 16 bases lay in between. Germline V lookup: CDR1 MNHEY, CDR2 SMNVEV (reference sequence). This CDR3 contains 14 residues. The CDR3: CASSPGQMASEAFF. The CDR3 DNA follows: TGTGCCAGCAGTCCCGGACAGATGGCCTCTGAAGCTTTCTTT.